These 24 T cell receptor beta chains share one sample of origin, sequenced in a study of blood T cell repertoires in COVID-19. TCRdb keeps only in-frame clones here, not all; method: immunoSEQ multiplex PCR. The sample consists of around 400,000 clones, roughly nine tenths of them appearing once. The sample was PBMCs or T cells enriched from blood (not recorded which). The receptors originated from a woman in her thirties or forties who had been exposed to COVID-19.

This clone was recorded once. DNA of the CDR3: TGTGCCAGCAGCTGGGACAGCTATGGCTACACCTTC. Encoded protein: CASSWDSYGYTF. This chain connects TRBV7-9 to TRBJ1-2; 7 nucleotides agree with TRBD1. Trimming cost V 4 bases and J 4 bases; bases outside gene matches: 0. The length of the CDR3 is 12 residues. Germline CDR1 and CDR2: SEHNR and FQNEAQ (reference sequence).

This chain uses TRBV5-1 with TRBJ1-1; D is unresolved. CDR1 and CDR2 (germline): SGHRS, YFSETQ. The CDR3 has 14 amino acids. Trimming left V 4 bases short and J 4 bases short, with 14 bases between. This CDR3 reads CASSLAAGPTEAFF. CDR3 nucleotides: TGCGCCAGCAGCCTTGCCGCGGGCCCCACTGAAGCTTTCTTT.

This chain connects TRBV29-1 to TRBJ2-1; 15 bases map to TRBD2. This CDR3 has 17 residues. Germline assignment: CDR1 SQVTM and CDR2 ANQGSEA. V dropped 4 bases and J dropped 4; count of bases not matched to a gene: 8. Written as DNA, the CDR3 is TGCAGCGTTGGGCCGGGACTAGCGGGGGGCCATTACAATGAGCAGTTCTTC. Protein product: CSVGPGLAGGHYNEQFF.

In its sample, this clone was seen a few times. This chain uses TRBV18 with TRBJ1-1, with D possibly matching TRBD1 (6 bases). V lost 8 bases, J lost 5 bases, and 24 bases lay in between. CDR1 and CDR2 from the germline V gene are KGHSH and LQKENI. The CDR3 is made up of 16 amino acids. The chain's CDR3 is CASAEGVRAANTEAFF. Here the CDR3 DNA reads TGTGCCAGCGCAGAGGGGGTTAGAGCAGCAAATACTGAAGCTTTCTTT.

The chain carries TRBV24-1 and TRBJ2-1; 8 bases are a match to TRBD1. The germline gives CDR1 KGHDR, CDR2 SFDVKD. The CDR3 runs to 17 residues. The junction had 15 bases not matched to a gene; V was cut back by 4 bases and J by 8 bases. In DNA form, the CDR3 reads TGTGCCACCAGTGACCTTGGGACAGGTCCTCAAGGCGATGAGCAGTTCTTC. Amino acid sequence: CATSDLGTGPQGDEQFF.

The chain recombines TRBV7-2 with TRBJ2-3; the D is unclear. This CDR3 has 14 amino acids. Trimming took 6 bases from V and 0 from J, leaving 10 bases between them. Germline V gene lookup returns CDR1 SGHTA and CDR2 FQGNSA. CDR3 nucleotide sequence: TGTGCCAGCAGAAGTTCGCGTAGCACAGATACGCAGTATTTT. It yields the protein CASRSSRSTDTQYF.

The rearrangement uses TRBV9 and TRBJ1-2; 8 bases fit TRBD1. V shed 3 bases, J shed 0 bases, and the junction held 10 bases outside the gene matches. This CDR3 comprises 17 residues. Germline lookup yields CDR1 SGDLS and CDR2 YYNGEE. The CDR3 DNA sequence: TGTGCCAGCAGCGCCGTGGAAGGACAGGGTTCTAACTATGGCTACACCTTC. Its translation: CASSAVEGQGSNYGYTF.

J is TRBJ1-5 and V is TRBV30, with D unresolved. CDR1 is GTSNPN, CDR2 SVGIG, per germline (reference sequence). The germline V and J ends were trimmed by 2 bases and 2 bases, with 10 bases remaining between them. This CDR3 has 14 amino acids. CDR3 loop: CAWSRGQRNQPQHF. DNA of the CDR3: TGTGCCTGGAGTCGTGGGCAGCGCAATCAGCCCCAGCATTTT.

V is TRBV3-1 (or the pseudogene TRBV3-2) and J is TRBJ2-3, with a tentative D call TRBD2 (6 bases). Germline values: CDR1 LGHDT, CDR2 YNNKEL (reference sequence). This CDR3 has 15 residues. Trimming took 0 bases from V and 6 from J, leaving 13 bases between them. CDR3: CASSQDTVRGDTQYF. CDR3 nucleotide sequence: TGTGCCAGCAGCCAAGATACAGTACGGGGGGATACGCAGTATTTT.

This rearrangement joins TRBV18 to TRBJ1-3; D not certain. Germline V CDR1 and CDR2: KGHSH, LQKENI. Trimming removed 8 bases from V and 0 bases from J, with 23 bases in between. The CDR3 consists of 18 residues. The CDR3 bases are TGTGCCAGCCGGAACGGGATTATTTCCGGGAGCTCTGGAAACACCATATATTTT. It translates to CASRNGIISGSSGNTIYF.

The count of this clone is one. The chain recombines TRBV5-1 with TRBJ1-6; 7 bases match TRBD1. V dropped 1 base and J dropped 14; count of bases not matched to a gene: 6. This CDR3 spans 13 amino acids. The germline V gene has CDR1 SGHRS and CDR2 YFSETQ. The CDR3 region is CASSLRQGDTLHF. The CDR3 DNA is TGCGCCAGCAGCTTGAGACAGGGAGATACCCTCCACTTT. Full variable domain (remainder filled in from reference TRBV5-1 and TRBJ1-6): KAGVTQTPRYLIKTRGQQVTLSCSPISGHRSVSWYQQTPGQGLQFLFEYFSETQRNKGNFPGRFSGRQFSNSRSEMNVSTLELGDSALYLCASSLRQGDTLHFGNGTRLTVT.

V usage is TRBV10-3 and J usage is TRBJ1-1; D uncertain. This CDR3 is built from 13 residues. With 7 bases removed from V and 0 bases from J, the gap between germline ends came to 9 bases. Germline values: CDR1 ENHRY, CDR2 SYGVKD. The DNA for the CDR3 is TGTGCCATCAAGAGAGGGATGAACACTGAAGCTTTCTTT. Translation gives CAIKRGMNTEAFF.

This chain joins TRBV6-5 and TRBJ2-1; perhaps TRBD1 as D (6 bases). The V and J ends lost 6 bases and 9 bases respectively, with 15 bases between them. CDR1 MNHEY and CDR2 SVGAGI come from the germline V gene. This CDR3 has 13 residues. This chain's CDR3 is CASSPDSLGEQFF. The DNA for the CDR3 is TGTGCCAGCAGCCCGGACAGCCTAGGTGAGCAGTTCTTC.

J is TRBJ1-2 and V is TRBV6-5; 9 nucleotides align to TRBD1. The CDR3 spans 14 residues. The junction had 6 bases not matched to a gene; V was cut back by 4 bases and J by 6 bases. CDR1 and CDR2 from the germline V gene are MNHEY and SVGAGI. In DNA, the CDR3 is TGTGCCAGCAGTTTTAACAGGGGGCGTGATGGCTACACCTTC. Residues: CASSFNRGRDGYTF.

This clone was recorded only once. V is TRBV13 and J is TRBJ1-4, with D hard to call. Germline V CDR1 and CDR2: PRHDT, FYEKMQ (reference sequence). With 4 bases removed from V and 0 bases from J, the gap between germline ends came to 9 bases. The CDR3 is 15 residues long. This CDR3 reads CASSSRETTNEKLFF. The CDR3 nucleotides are TGTGCCAGCAGCTCCCGGGAGACAACTAATGAAAAACTGTTTTTT. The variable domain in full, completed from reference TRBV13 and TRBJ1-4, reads AAGVIQSPRHLIKEKRETATLKCYPIPRHDTVYWYQQGPGQDPQFLISFYEKMQSDKGSIPDRFSAQQFSDYHSELNMSSLELGDSALYFCASSSRETTNEKLFFGSGTQLSVL.

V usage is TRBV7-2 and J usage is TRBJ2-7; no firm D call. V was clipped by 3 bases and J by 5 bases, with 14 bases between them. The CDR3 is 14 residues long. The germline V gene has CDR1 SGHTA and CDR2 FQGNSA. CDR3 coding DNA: TGTGCCAGCAGCTTTTTAATTCTAAGCGACGAGCAGTACTTC. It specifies CASSFLILSDEQYF. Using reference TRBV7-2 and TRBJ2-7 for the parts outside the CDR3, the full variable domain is GAGVSQSPSNKVTEKGKDVELRCDPISGHTALYWYRQSLGQGLEFLIYFQGNSAPDKSGLPSDRFSAERTGGSVSTLTIQRTQQEDSAVYLCASSFLILSDEQYFGPGTRLTVT.

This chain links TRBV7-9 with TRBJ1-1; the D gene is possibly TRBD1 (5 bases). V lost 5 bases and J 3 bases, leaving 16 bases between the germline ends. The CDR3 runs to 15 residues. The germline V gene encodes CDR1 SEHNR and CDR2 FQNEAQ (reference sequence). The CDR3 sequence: CASSRDRTGYTEAFF. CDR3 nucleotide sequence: TGTGCCAGCAGCCGAGATCGAACAGGTTACACTGAAGCTTTCTTT.

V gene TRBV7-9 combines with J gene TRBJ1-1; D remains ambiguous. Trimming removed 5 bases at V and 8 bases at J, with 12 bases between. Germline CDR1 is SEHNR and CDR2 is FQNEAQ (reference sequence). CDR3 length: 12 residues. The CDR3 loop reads CASSPGGREAFF. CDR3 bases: TGTGCCAGCAGCCCAGGTGGTCGAGAAGCTTTCTTT.

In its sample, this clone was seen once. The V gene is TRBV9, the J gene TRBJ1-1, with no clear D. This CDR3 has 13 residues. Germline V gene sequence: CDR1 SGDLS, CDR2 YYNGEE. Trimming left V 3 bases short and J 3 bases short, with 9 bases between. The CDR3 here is CASSATDYTEAFF. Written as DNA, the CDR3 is TGTGCCAGCAGCGCAACAGATTACACTGAAGCTTTCTTT.

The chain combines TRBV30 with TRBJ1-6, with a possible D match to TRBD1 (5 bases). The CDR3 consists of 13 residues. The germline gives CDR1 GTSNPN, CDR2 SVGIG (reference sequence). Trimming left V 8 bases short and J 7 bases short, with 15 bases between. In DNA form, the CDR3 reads TGTGCCACCCGGGGGGTCGTCAATTCACCCCTCCACTTT. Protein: CATRGVVNSPLHF.

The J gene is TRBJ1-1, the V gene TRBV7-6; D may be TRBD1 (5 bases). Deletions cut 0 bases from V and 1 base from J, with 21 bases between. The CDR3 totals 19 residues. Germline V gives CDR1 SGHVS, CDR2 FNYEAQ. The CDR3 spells CASSLALRGLAGGNTEAFF. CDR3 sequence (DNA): TGTGCCAGCAGCTTAGCCCTACGGGGACTCGCCGGAGGGAACACTGAAGCTTTCTTT.

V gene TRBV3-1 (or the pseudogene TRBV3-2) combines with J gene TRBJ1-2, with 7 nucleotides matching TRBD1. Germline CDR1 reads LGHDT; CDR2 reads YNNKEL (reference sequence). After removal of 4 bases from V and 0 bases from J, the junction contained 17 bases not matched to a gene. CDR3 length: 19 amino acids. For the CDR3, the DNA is TGTGCCAGCAGCCTGCTGAGACAGGGTGGGGGTTCAGCTAACTATGGCTACACCTTC. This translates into CASSLLRQGGGSANYGYTF.

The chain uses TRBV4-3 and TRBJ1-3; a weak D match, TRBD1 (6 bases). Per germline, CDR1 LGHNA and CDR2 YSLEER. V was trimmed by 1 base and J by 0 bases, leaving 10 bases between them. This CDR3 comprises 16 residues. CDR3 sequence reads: CASSQVTGSSGNTIYF. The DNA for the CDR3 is TGCGCCAGCAGCCAAGTTACAGGGAGCTCTGGAAACACCATATATTTT.

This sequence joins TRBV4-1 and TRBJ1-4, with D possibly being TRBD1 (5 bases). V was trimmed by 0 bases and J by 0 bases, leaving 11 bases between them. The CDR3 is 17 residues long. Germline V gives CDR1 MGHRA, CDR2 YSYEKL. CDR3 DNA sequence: TGCGCCAGCAGCCAAGATGACAGTCTTGCAACTAATGAAAAACTGTTTTTT. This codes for CASSQDDSLATNEKLFF.